One TCR beta chain is described in this entry. Trimming stripped 7 bases from V and 8 bases from J, with 12 bases between. This CDR3 region has 12 residues. The sample belongs to a study of blood T cell repertoires in COVID-19. Original analysis: For nucleated cells, counts were estimated from reference gene primer amplification. The data were produced by immunoSEQ multiplex PCR, yet TCRdb's version contains in-frame clones alone and is incomplete. V, J and clone size reflect that table, while D and trimming were determined from the DNA. The sample lists about 240,000 clones, 75% to 85% occurring once.

The chain joins TRBV12-3 or TRBV12-4 to TRBJ1-5; D not certain. Sequenced: peripheral blood. The receptor comes from a woman aged 55-69 years with active or convalescent COVID-19. The CDR3: CASTEFGEPQHF. CDR3 DNA: TGTGCCAGCACCGAATTCGGTGAGCCCCAGCATTTT.